This paragraph covers one T cell receptor beta chain sequence. Its antigen specificity is not known. Base quality data are lacking; no much larger clone is found one base away. In total, approximately 700 healthy bone marrow donors made up the cohort. All cohort members were sampled while nominally healthy, although unrecorded immune exposures were likely present. The donor tested CMV seropositive, placing the donor among the 289 seropositive members of the cohort. Every donor gave a peripheral blood sample, and the peripheral blood mononuclear cells from that sample were used for TCR beta sequencing. The Qiagen DNeasy Blood Extraction Kit was used to extract genomic DNA from the blood cell samples. Libraries were built with the immunoSEQ multiplex PCR assay. A mixture of 60 forward primers for TCR Vbeta segments and 13 reverse primers for TCR Jbeta segments was used in the multiplex PCR. Amplification of the CDR3 region of rearranged TCR beta genes was performed with a multiplex PCR assay on genomic DNA. Amplified TCR beta libraries were sequenced as 87-base-pair reads on the Illumina HiSeq System. The published analysis was carried out like this. In a later analysis, roughly 80 million unique TCR beta chains were counted across the roughly 610 repertoires, and around 10 million of these chains were shared by at least two donors. To remove PCR and sequencing errors, raw reads were error-corrected and collapsed into unique sequences using a nearest-neighbor algorithm that merged closely related sequences. V, D and J gene segments were assigned by aligning CDR3 sequences to IMGT reference sequences. For a sequence to be retained, a match of at least six nucleotides to both a V gene segment and a J gene segment was required. A rearrangement counted as productive if the CDR3 had no stop codons and remained in frame with V and J, and every other rearrangement counted as non-productive. Following IMGT convention, CDR3 was defined as the stretch from the second conserved V-encoded cysteine up to the conserved J-encoded phenylalanine. Sequences without an unambiguous match to a single V gene segment were excluded from the earlier analysis of approximately 600 of the donors. An earlier analysis of several hundred of the donors called V segments functional above 56.7% productive rearrangements and segregating when the between-donor standard deviation exceeded 5%. A statistical classification framework was developed to diagnose cytomegalovirus status using the catalog of TCR beta chain sequences. A later analysis assigned V and J genes by comparing TCR nucleotide sequences with IMGT/GENE-DB human TR gene sequences. Using the TCRdist pipeline, a later analysis assigned CDR3 sequences along with most-parsimonious VDJ recombination scenarios. In a later analysis, every TCR beta chain was defined by the combination of its CDR3 amino acid sequence and its V-gene family, and reads without a unique V-gene family were dropped. As a way to deal with suspected cross-contamination and a sequencing artifact, a later analysis dropped 450 to 700 nucleotide sequences that were highly shared and had low generation probability. For each public chain, a later analysis derived a clonal expansion index from normalized ranks of inferred template counts within each repertoire. A later analysis computed generation probabilities with a VDJ recombination model fitted to out-of-frame rearrangements, and checked the results against IGoR. In a later analysis, hypergeometric tests were used to score TCR-TCR, TCR-HLA and TCR-CMV co-occurrence, with a repertoire-size bias correction applied to TCR pairs. To estimate false discovery rates, a later analysis permuted the HLA or CMV assignments 20 times. A later analysis grouped co-occurring TCRs with DBSCAN, adding TCRdist sequence similarity when clustering within HLA-allele-positive subsets. Repertoires with fewer than 30,000 or more than 120,000 public chains, plus five repertoires with anomalous nucleotide sharing, were excluded from co-occurrence clustering. TCRdb took this table from immuneACCESS and kept in-frame rearrangements with V and J called. Such tables lack part of the clones; where checked against another copy, unresolved V genes explain under half of the gap, and the rest is unexplained. V, J and clone size were drawn from that table, and D and trimming were deduced from the DNA. The sample table records some 250,000 clones; 82% of these occur just once. The ten top clones hold roughly 5% of the sample.

The CDR3 starts with the cysteine, ends with the phenylalanine, and has 15 residues. Left in the record is the CDR3 DNA by itself, 45 bases read in frame from the first base. The trim is 5 bases for V and 3 bases for J, with a gap of 14 bases between the germline ends. For CDR1 and CDR2, the germline V gene (reference sequence) lists LNHDA and SQIVND. The sample originates from a study of cytomegalovirus exposure and HLA in healthy donors listed by TCRdb under 2017. Describing the broader study: In an earlier analysis of roughly 500 of the donors, around 300 Gb of sequence data and 90 million to 120 million unique TCR beta sequences from 180 million or so T cells were reported. An early release that covered roughly 600 HLA-typed donors contained approximately 290 gigabases of sequencing data and about 93 million unique TCR sequences. Of the roughly 400 genotyped donors, 70% to 90% were placed in the genetic ancestry cluster associated with self-reported Caucasian donors. The study aimed to test whether cataloging public T cell receptors could reveal signatures of past pathogen exposure. The study profiled the T cell repertoires of under 850 subjects by immunosequencing and related them to cytomegalovirus serostatus. Besides the first cohort of roughly 700 subjects, a separate validation cohort made up of over 95 different subjects was used. High-throughput TCR immunosequencing, statistical association of individual TCRs with disease status, and machine learning were combined to predict cytomegalovirus infection status. A later analysis re-analyzed previously published TCR beta repertoires from 666 donors and added high-resolution HLA genotyping to study TCR occurrence patterns. Rather than using new phenotypic data, the later analysis identified candidate immune exposures from TCR beta sequences and from how often those sequences occurred across donors. An earlier analysis of approximately 580 of the donors used high-throughput TCR beta sequencing to judge whether each TCR beta V gene segment behaved as functional or pseudogenic. Donor age, sex, ethnicity and CMV serostatus were collected together with the repertoire data. Genome-wide SNP genotypes for about 55% of the 666 donors were used in a later genetic analysis, which treated that subset as a discovery cohort. Every repertoire in the discovery cohort had been generated on one and the same sequencing platform. HLA typing included class I and class II loci at four-digit resolution. The number of typed donors differed by locus: about 629-630 for A, B, C, DRB1 and DQB1; 500 to 550 for DQA1; over 600 for DPA1; and roughly 450 for DPB1. A few DR-DQ haplotypes were handled as single units for association and clustering because linkage in the cohort was strong. Across some 400 genotyped donors of the cohort, an average of about 240,000 unique TCR beta nucleotide sequences per donor were sequenced, and approximately 17% of those sequences were non-productive. General study outcomes and caveats: Because some donors lacked HLA typing at each locus, the association tests relied only on the typed subset. In a later genetic analysis, a missense DCLRE1C variant was associated with V-gene and J-gene trimming of TCR beta chains, and the association was replicated in an independent cohort. In a later analysis, TCR association rates were found to vary across HLA loci, with the most associated TCRs seen for DRB1 alleles and the fewest for HLA-C alleles. Cytomegalovirus status was reported to be diagnosed by the classifier with high specificity and sensitivity in both the original and validation cohorts. In a later analysis, HLA-associated TCR beta chains were found to be more clonally expanded and to have lower generation probabilities than equally common non-associated chains. The only immune exposure information available for the cohort was CMV serostatus. Most CMV-associated TCR beta chains appeared to be HLA-restricted in a later analysis, and the HLA associations seemed to be driven largely by CMV exposure. Several of the top co-occurrence clusters appeared to be linked to parvovirus B19, influenza, CMV and Epstein-Barr virus, according to a later analysis. The earlier analysis of some 540 of the donors excluded about 16 rarely observed V segments, including chromosome 9 orphons, because counts were too low. A later analysis associated 16,951 TCR beta sequences with specific HLA alleles at a false discovery rate of 0.05. In an earlier analysis of some 500 of the donors, most TCR beta V segments were observed in productive rearrangements about 87% or about 30% of the time, broadly matching IMGT annotations. The cohort was sequenced for TCR beta chains only, and without alpha or paired-chain data the features that could be detected were limited. The study listed approximately 150 TCR beta chains as associated with cytomegalovirus. The authors suggested that the approach could potentially be extended to other disease states and immunological phenotypes. Linkage disequilibrium might explain the correlated functional status among segregating V segments, but an unknown experimental factor could not be ruled out. Most TCR sequences were observed very rarely across donors, whereas some public TCRs were present in many individuals. Compared with the roughly 670-donor mean, donors in an Asian-associated ancestry cluster had fewer N-insertions in productive TCRs, according to a later genetic analysis. In vitro tests confirmed that a few of the cytomegalovirus-associated TCR beta chains recognize cytomegalovirus antigens. Roughly uniform sequencing depth across donors was assumed in presence/absence analyses, although this assumption may not hold. A further reported finding was that TCR beta sequences accurately predicted the HLA-A and HLA-B alleles for most subjects in the first cohort. When HLA alleles, especially DR and DQ, strongly co-occurred, TCR associations were difficult to assign to individual alleles. Some IMGT-functional V segments, including TRBV6-2 and TRBV6-3, could not be told apart with the 87-base-pair reads, so those segments were excluded. A cluster of highly shared sequence variants was judged likely to represent a technical artifact of the sequencing pipeline.

The sequenced sample was PBMCs. The rearranged chain carries TRBV19 and TRBJ1-5; the D gene cannot be resolved reliably. The receptor's source is a woman aged 40-49 years in good health and CMV-seropositive. The CDR3 reads CASSSGRTSNQPQHF. The nucleotide sequence reads TGTGCCAGTAGTTCAGGACGGACTTCCAATCAGCCCCAGCATTTT.